This entry lists 24 T cell receptor beta chains sequenced from one sample in a study of shared clonotypes between healthy human individuals. CD45RO-negative CD8 cells positively selected for CCR7 made up the naive population, which excluded terminally differentiated effector memory CD45RA+ cells. Method: immunoSEQ multiplex PCR; TCRdb's copy keeps in-frame clones and lacks some. The data contain millions of clones, about 95% of them singletons. Sequencing was carried out using naive CD8+ T cells sorted from blood. The receptors stem from a man between 18 and 29 years old in good health.

The V and J genes are TRBV4-3 and TRBJ2-2; D may correspond to TRBD1 or TRBD2 (5 bases each). Germline-derived CDR1 and CDR2 are LGHNA and YSLEER. V lost 8 bases to trimming and J lost 9 bases, with 22 bases between them. The CDR3 consists of 15 residues. CDR3 sequence reads: CASGVGLGVGRELFF. The CDR3 bases are TGCGCCAGCGGGGTCGGCCTGGGGGTGGGCCGGGAGCTGTTTTTT.

V gene TRBV2 combines with J gene TRBJ1-1; 10 positions agree with TRBD1. Trimming at V came to 1 base and at J to 6 bases, leaving 8 bases not matched to a gene. This CDR3 is built from 16 residues. Germline lookup yields CDR1 SNHLY and CDR2 FYNNEI. The CDR3 loop is CASSEGQGAYGPEAFF. Written as DNA, the CDR3 is TGTGCCAGCAGTGAAGGACAGGGGGCATATGGGCCTGAAGCTTTCTTT.

The chain combines TRBV5-6 with TRBJ1-4; 9 bases align to TRBD1. The CDR3 is made up of 14 amino acids. Trimming at V came to 5 bases and at J to 3 bases, leaving 2 bases not matched to a gene. Germline V gene data show CDR1 as SGHDT and CDR2 as YYEEEE. For the CDR3, the DNA is TGTGCCAGCAGACGGACAGGGGCTAATGAAAAACTGTTTTTT. Its translation: CASRRTGANEKLFF.

The chain employs TRBV13 and TRBJ2-1; 8 bases match TRBD1. The CDR3 consists of 16 residues. Trimming removed 5 bases from V and 7 bases from J; junction bases left unmatched: 13. CDR1 and CDR2 from the germline V gene are PRHDT and FYEKMQ (reference sequence). Here the CDR3 reads CASSQGGYRGDNEQFF. In nucleotides, the CDR3 is TGTGCCAGCAGCCAGGGTGGGTACAGGGGGGATAATGAGCAGTTCTTC. The entire variable domain, with the rest obtained from reference TRBV13 and TRBJ2-1, is as follows: AAGVIQSPRHLIKEKRETATLKCYPIPRHDTVYWYQQGPGQDPQFLISFYEKMQSDKGSIPDRFSAQQFSDYHSELNMSSLELGDSALYFCASSQGGYRGDNEQFFGPGTRLTVL.

This chain joins TRBV6-1 and TRBJ2-7; 8 nucleotides match TRBD1. The germline V gene has CDR1 MNHNS and CDR2 SASEGT. Losses at the gene ends were 3 bases for V and 0 bases for J; bases not matched to a gene: 4. This CDR3 contains 15 residues. CDR3 bases: TGTGCCAGCAGTGACGGACAGGGCGGCTCCTACGAGCAGTACTTC. Amino acid sequence: CASSDGQGGSYEQYF.

The J gene is TRBJ2-6, the V gene TRBV27; D not certain. Germline CDR1 MNHEY, CDR2 SMNVEV (reference sequence). V lost 5 bases and J 4 bases, leaving 12 bases between the germline ends. This CDR3 has 15 amino acids. The CDR3 loop reads CASSPRVAGANVLTF. The DNA of the CDR3 is TGTGCCAGCAGTCCCCGGGTAGCCGGGGCCAACGTCCTGACTTTC.

This chain uses TRBV27 with TRBJ1-6; a possible D gene is TRBD1 (5 bases). V was cut by 3 bases and J by 9 bases, with 9 bases left in between. Per the germline V gene, CDR1 is MNHEY and CDR2 is SMNVEV (reference sequence). The CDR3 length is 13 residues. The CDR3 DNA reads TGTGCCAGCAGTTTCTTCACAGGTTCACCCCTCCACTTT. Translation: CASSFFTGSPLHF.

The chain uses TRBV15 and TRBJ2-3; no clear D gene. The CDR3 loop spans 13 amino acids. CDR1 and CDR2 (germline): LNHNV, YYDKDF (reference sequence). The V end lost 0 bases, the J end lost 4 bases, and 5 bases lay between the germline ends. The CDR3 nucleotides are TGTGCCACCAGCAGAGATAGAGCAGATACGCAGTATTTT. Its translation is CATSRDRADTQYF.

This clone has only one observation. The chain carries TRBV28 and TRBJ1-1; 9 bases line up with TRBD1. Germline trimming cut 5 bases from V and 4 bases from J; bases unmatched to any gene: 8. There are 15 residues in the CDR3. The germline V gene has CDR1 MDHEN and CDR2 SYDVKM. CDR3 in amino acids: CASSSTGTGSTEAFF. CDR3 sequence (DNA): TGTGCCAGCAGTAGCACCGGGACAGGGTCCACTGAAGCTTTCTTT.

This chain connects TRBV7-8 to TRBJ2-7; tentatively, D is TRBD1 (6 bases). Germline V CDR1 and CDR2: SGHVS, FQNEAQ. This CDR3 is 14 amino acids long. V lost 6 bases and J 3 bases, leaving 15 bases between the germline ends. The CDR3 spells CASSPRTESYEQYF. The CDR3 DNA follows: TGTGCCAGCAGTCCCCGGACAGAAAGCTACGAGCAGTACTTC.

The chain has TRBV2 and TRBJ2-5; 10 bases match TRBD1. This CDR3 contains 20 residues. CDR1 and CDR2 (germline): SNHLY, FYNNEI. Unmatched junction bases numbered 18, after V lost 3 bases and J lost 2 bases. In nucleotides, the CDR3 is TGTGCCAGCAGTGACCGGCTGGGACAGGGGAAAACTAGGGATCAAGAGACCCAGTACTTC. It encodes CASSDRLGQGKTRDQETQYF.

As to this clone: This CDR3 is also generated by other DNA sequences in the sample. This chain links TRBV9 with TRBJ2-7; D gene ambiguous. V lost 0 bases to trimming and J lost 2 bases, with 9 bases between them. CDR1 is SGDLS, CDR2 YYNGEE, per germline. The CDR3 contains 14 residues. The CDR3 bases are TGTGCCAGCAGCGTAGGGTCGGAGACCTACGAGCAGTACTTC. It specifies CASSVGSETYEQYF.

This chain joins TRBV19 and TRBJ1-1; possible D gene TRBD1, 6 bases. The V end lost 4 bases, the J end lost 2 bases, and 17 bases lay between the germline ends. CDR3 length equals 16 residues. Germline V gene sequence: CDR1 LNHDA, CDR2 SQIVND (reference sequence). CDR3 loop: CASSRDNRLPNTEAFF. The CDR3 DNA reads TGTGCCAGTAGTAGGGACAACAGGCTCCCCAACACTGAAGCTTTCTTT. The whole variable domain, remainder taken from reference TRBV19 and TRBJ1-1, is DGGITQSPKYLFRKEGQNVTLSCEQNLNHDAMYWYRQDPGQGLRLIYYSQIVNDFQKGDIAEGYSVSREKKESFPLTVTSAQKNPTAFYLCASSRDNRLPNTEAFFGQGTRLTVV.

The V call is TRBV27, the J call TRBJ2-7; D gene ambiguous. CDR1 and CDR2 (germline): MNHEY, SMNVEV (reference sequence). The CDR3 totals 14 residues. Trimming removed 6 bases at V and 0 bases at J, with 12 bases between. The CDR3 reads CASRVGPSSYEQYF. The CDR3 DNA sequence: TGTGCCAGCAGGGTGGGTCCGAGCTCCTACGAGCAGTACTTC.

This clone was found once. The chain has TRBV5-1 and TRBJ1-1; TRBD1 matches 7 bases. CDR1 and CDR2 (germline): SGHRS, YFSETQ. Losses at the gene ends were 0 bases for V and 1 base for J; bases not matched to a gene: 3. CDR3 length: 15 residues. Here the CDR3 DNA reads TGCGCCAGCAGCTTGGCCGCAGGGGGGAACACTGAAGCTTTCTTT. It yields the protein CASSLAAGGNTEAFF.

In its sample, this clone was seen a few times. The J gene is TRBJ1-2, the V gene TRBV12-5, with no clear D. V gave up 5 bases and J gave up 3 bases, with 13 bases separating them. The CDR3 runs 14 residues. The V gene's germline CDR1 is LGHNT and CDR2 FRNRAP. CDR3: CASGPTDGYYGYTF. For the CDR3, the DNA is TGTGCTAGTGGTCCCACGGACGGCTACTATGGCTACACCTTC.

The chain is built from TRBV5-1 and TRBJ2-1; 10 bases match TRBD2. Germline V gene sequence: CDR1 SGHRS, CDR2 YFSETQ. The CDR3 covers 14 residues. Trimming removed 2 bases from V and 8 bases from J; junction bases left unmatched: 4. The CDR3 sequence is CASSLLAGRDEQFF. The CDR3 nucleotides read TGCGCCAGCAGCTTACTAGCGGGAAGGGATGAGCAGTTCTTC. Full variable domain (missing parts from reference TRBV5-1 and TRBJ2-1): KAGVTQTPRYLIKTRGQQVTLSCSPISGHRSVSWYQQTPGQGLQFLFEYFSETQRNKGNFPGRFSGRQFSNSRSEMNVSTLELGDSALYLCASSLLAGRDEQFFGPGTRLTVL.

The chain combines TRBV28 with TRBJ1-5; TRBD1 agrees at 11 bases. Germline values: CDR1 MDHEN, CDR2 SYDVKM. After removal of 6 bases from V and 6 bases from J, the junction contained 7 bases not matched to a gene. This CDR3 contains 15 residues. DNA of the CDR3: TGTGCCAGCAGGTCCGGGACAGGGGGTAGTCAGCCCCAGCATTTT. Amino acid sequence: CASRSGTGGSQPQHF.

The rearrangement uses TRBV6-1 and TRBJ2-7; possible D gene TRBD1, 6 bases. This CDR3 spans 15 amino acids. Germline CDR1 reads MNHNS; CDR2 reads SASEGT. The V end lost 4 bases, the J end lost 0 bases, and 13 bases lay between the germline ends. The CDR3 nucleotides are TGTGCCAGCAGTGCCCAGCGGACAGTCTCCTACGAGCAGTACTTC. It yields the protein CASSAQRTVSYEQYF.

The V gene is TRBV6-1, the J gene TRBJ2-1; TRBD2 matches 8 bases. CDR1 is MNHNS and CDR2 is SASEGT in the germline V gene. There are 18 residues in the CDR3. The J segment lost 2 bases and the V segment lost 2 bases, leaving 11 bases of the junction unmatched. The CDR3: CASSEKEAGGGTYNEQFF. For the CDR3, the DNA is TGTGCCAGCAGTGAAAAGGAGGCGGGAGGAGGAACCTACAATGAGCAGTTCTTC.

The rearrangement links TRBV6-6 to TRBJ2-2, with 7 bases that match TRBD1. The CDR3 covers 13 residues. V lost 6 bases and J lost 6; bases outside the gene matches: 4. The germline gives CDR1 MNHNY, CDR2 SVGAGI (reference sequence). The CDR3 DNA is TGTGCCAGCAGCCGAACAGGGGCCGGGGAGCTGTTTTTT. It encodes CASSRTGAGELFF.

This chain joins TRBV7-9 and TRBJ2-7; D call uncertain. The CDR3 is 13 amino acids. The V gene lost 5 bases and the J gene lost 1 base, with 9 bases spanning the gap. Germline V gene sequence: CDR1 SEHNR, CDR2 FQNEAQ (reference sequence). The chain's CDR3 is CASSNPRSYEQYF. DNA of the CDR3: TGTGCCAGCAGCAACCCAAGGTCCTACGAGCAGTACTTC. The full variable domain, in which reference TRBV7-9 and TRBJ2-7 provide the parts outside the CDR3, is DTGVSQNPRHKITKRGQNVTFRCDPISEHNRLYWYRQTLGQGPEFLTYFQNEAQLEKSRLLSDRFSAERPKGSFSTLEIQRTEQGDSAMYLCASSNPRSYEQYFGPGTRLTVT.

In the case of this clone: The same CDR3 also results from other DNA sequences found in this sample. This chain uses TRBV27 with TRBJ1-5, with 7 bases lining up with TRBD1. V trimming: 6 bases; J trimming: 3 bases; junction bases outside the gene matches: 5. Per the germline V gene, CDR1 is MNHEY and CDR2 is SMNVEV (reference sequence). The CDR3 covers 14 residues. DNA for the CDR3: TGTGCCAGCAGCGTACAGGGGCCCAATCAGCCCCAGCATTTT. Residues: CASSVQGPNQPQHF.

J is TRBJ1-4 and V is TRBV14; 7 nucleotides match TRBD1. V was clipped by 3 bases and J by 0 bases; unmatched bases: 7. CDR1 is SGHDN and CDR2 is FVKESK in the germline V gene. The CDR3 totals 17 residues. The CDR3 bases are TGTGCCAGCAGCCATAGCGGGACAGTTACAACTAATGAAAAACTGTTTTTT. Translating gives CASSHSGTVTTNEKLFF.